Presented here are 15 T cell receptor beta chains from one specimen sequenced in a study of vaccination and CD4 T cells after COVID-19. At the Johns Hopkins FTIC core, DNA taken from cultured CD4+ T cells was sequenced by way of the Oncomine TCR Beta short-read assay. Using its own MiXCR run on the PCR reads, TCRdb lists one record per CDR3 protein. The sample has 11,000 or so distinct CDR3 sequences, 56% seen once; the top ten hold around 21%. Their recognized antigens are unknown. Treatment described: roughly nine-day PBMC culture with coronavirus spike peptide pools or control peptides (ViraFEST assay). The sample taken for sequencing was CD4+ T cells from blood, cultured in vitro. These receptor sequences come from a human donor who had recovered from COVID-19.

The chain joins TRBV7-9 to TRBJ2-7, with a possible D match to TRBD1 (5 bases). The CDR3 contains 12 residues. Trimming stripped 5 bases from V and 2 bases from J, with 7 bases between. In germline, CDR1 is SEHNR, CDR2 FQNEAQ (reference sequence). CDR3 protein: CASSLTAYEQYF. CDR3 in DNA: TGTGCCAGCAGCCTGACAGCCTACGAGCAGTACTTC. The full variable domain, its missing parts supplied by reference TRBV7-9 and TRBJ2-7, is DTGVSQNPRHKITKRGQNVTFRCDPISEHNRLYWYRQTLGQGPEFLTYFQNEAQLEKSRLLSDRFSAERPKGSFSTLEIQRTEQGDSAMYLCASSLTAYEQYFGPGTRLTVT.

The chain couples TRBV6-1 to TRBJ1-4, with 7 bases identical to TRBD1. Germline lookup yields CDR1 MNHNS and CDR2 SASEGT. CDR3 length: 14 amino acids. V lost 5 bases to trimming and J lost 10 bases; unmatched junction nucleotides: 10. CDR3 nucleotide sequence: TGTGCCAGCAGTCGCGGCCCATCAGGGGGAAAACTGTTTTTT. Translating it yields CASSRGPSGGKLFF.

The chain combines TRBV2 with TRBJ2-3; 9 bases are shared with TRBD2. The CDR3 extends over 13 amino acids. Per germline, CDR1 SNHLY and CDR2 FYNNEI. V gave up 8 bases and J gave up 1 base; unmatched junction bases: 1. CDR3 residues: CASRLAGTDTQYF. CDR3 nucleotides: TGTGCCAGCCGACTAGCGGGCACAGATACGCAGTATTTT. The whole variable domain, remainder taken from reference TRBV2 and TRBJ2-3, is EPEVTQTPSHQVTQMGQEVILRCVPISNHLYFYWYRQILGQKVEFLVSFYNNEISEKSEIFDDQFSVERPDGSNFTLKIRSTKLEDSAMYFCASRLAGTDTQYFGPGTRLTVL.

This clonotype was detected only a few times. CDR3 amino acids: CSARGSVLAKNIQYF. In DNA, the CDR3 is TGCAGTGCTAGAGGCAGTGTACTAGCCAAAAACATTCAGTACTTC. The J gene is TRBJ2-4, the V gene TRBV20-1; D is unclear. V lost 1 base, J lost 0 bases, and 10 bases lay in between. The CDR3 runs to 15 residues. Germline V CDR1 and CDR2: DFQATT, SNEGSKA (reference sequence).

This chain uses TRBV24-1 with TRBJ2-2, with TRBD1 matching 9 bases. The CDR3 consists of 14 residues. J was trimmed by 3 bases and V by 7 bases; bases with no gene match: 2. Germline V gene data show CDR1 as KGHDR and CDR2 as SFDVKD. CDR3 in DNA: TGTGCCACCAGGGGACAGGGAGACACCGGGGAGCTGTTTTTT. Encoded protein: CATRGQGDTGELFF.

The CDR3 region is CASSPGHLDQPQHF. CDR3 in DNA: TGTGCCAGCAGTCCGGGACACTTAGATCAGCCCCAGCATTTT. The genes are TRBV12-3 or TRBV12-4 and TRBJ1-5; TRBD1 is a possible D gene (6 bases). The CDR3 runs 14 residues. V was clipped by 5 bases and J by 5 bases, with 13 bases between them.

The J gene is TRBJ2-5, the V gene TRBV20-1; 8 positions agree with TRBD1. This CDR3 comprises 17 residues. Germline V gives CDR1 DFQATT, CDR2 SNEGSKA (reference sequence). Germline trimming cut 6 bases from V and 4 bases from J; bases unmatched to any gene: 19. The CDR3 loop is CSAKARQGLMVGETQYF. DNA for the CDR3: TGCAGTGCGAAGGCCCGACAGGGGCTTATGGTAGGAGAGACCCAGTACTTC.

In this sample, this clonotype turned up once. The chain employs TRBV5-1 and TRBJ1-6, with D possibly TRBD1 on 5 matching bases. The V gene's germline CDR1 is SGHRS and CDR2 YFSETQ. V lost 5 bases and J lost 0, with 15 bases in between. CDR3 size: 17 residues. The CDR3 DNA follows: TGCGCCAGCAGTAAAGACAGTGACATCTCCTATAATTCACCCCTCCACTTT. It encodes CASSKDSDISYNSPLHF.

CDR3 in DNA: TGTGCCAGCAGTTCGACAGCAAGCACAGATACGCAGTATTTT. This sequence encodes CASSSTASTDTQYF. The chain employs TRBV6-5 and TRBJ2-3; D is possibly TRBD1 (5 bases). Deletions cut 4 bases from V and 0 bases from J, with 8 bases between. CDR3 length: 14 residues. The V gene's germline CDR1 is MNHEY and CDR2 SVGAGI.

J is TRBJ1-1 and V is TRBV20-1; D is perhaps TRBD1 (5 bases). Germline V gene data show CDR1 as DFQATT and CDR2 as SNEGSKA (reference sequence). V shed 6 bases and J shed 6 bases, with 17 bases lying between them. The CDR3 consists of 13 residues. CDR3 sequence: CSATPPAGPEAFF. For the CDR3, the DNA is TGCAGTGCCACCCCCCCGGCAGGGCCTGAAGCTTTCTTT.

The table lists this clonotype with a few counts. The genes are TRBV7-2 and TRBJ2-2; 9 bases align to TRBD1. This CDR3 is built from 14 residues. Trimming took 7 bases from V and 5 from J; bases not matched to a gene: 5. Germline V CDR1 and CDR2: SGHTA, FQGNSA. The CDR3 DNA reads TGTGCCAGCAACTGGGACAGGGCAACCGGGGAGCTGTTTTTT. Its protein product is CASNWDRATGELFF. The whole variable domain, remainder taken from reference TRBV7-2 and TRBJ2-2, is GAGVSQSPSNKVTEKGKDVELRCDPISGHTALYWYRQSLGQGLEFLIYFQGNSAPDKSGLPSDRFSAERTGGSVSTLTIQRTQQEDSAVYLCASNWDRATGELFFGEGSRLTVL.

The rearrangement joins TRBV12-3 or TRBV12-4 to TRBJ2-7; 13 bases fit TRBD2. V dropped 6 bases and J dropped 4; count of bases not matched to a gene: 3. The CDR3 loop spans 14 amino acids. Here the CDR3 DNA reads TGTGCCAGCAGGCGGACTAGCGGGGGTTACGAGCAGTACTTC. Protein product: CASRRTSGGYEQYF.

This clonotype has a handful of counts. The J gene is TRBJ2-1, the V gene TRBV11-3, with TRBD2 matching over 7 bases. J gave up 8 bases and V 1 base, and 11 bases lay outside the gene matches. Germline lookup yields CDR1 SGHNT and CDR2 YENEEA. The CDR3 covers 16 residues. For the CDR3, the DNA is TGTGCCAGCAGCTTAGGTAGGACTAGGAGTGGGTATGAGCAGTTCTTC. Translated: CASSLGRTRSGYEQFF.

The chain carries TRBV7-7 and TRBJ1-3; D gene uncertain. The CDR3 has 16 residues. The ends were cut back, 6 bases at V and 4 bases at J, with 19 bases in the middle. Germline CDR1 SSHAT, CDR2 FNYEAQ (reference sequence). The CDR3 reads CASSQGLPKAGNTIYF. CDR3 nucleotide sequence: TGTGCCAGCAGTCAAGGCCTCCCCAAGGCAGGAAACACCATATATTTT. Together with reference TRBV7-7 and TRBJ1-3, the CDR3 gives the full variable domain: GAGVSQSPRYKVTKRGQDVTLRCDPISSHATLYWYQQALGQGPEFLTYFNYEAQPDKSGLPSDRFSAERPEGSISTLTIQRTEQRDSAMYRCASSQGLPKAGNTIYFGEGSWLTVV.

V usage is TRBV12-3 or TRBV12-4 and J usage is TRBJ1-2; the match to TRBD1 covers 11 bases. The trim removed 3 bases at V and 0 bases at J, leaving 9 bases unmatched. This CDR3 is built from 18 residues. CDR3 amino acids: CASSFLRKDRGPNYGYTF. The DNA of the CDR3 is TGTGCCAGCAGTTTCCTGAGAAAGGACAGGGGGCCTAACTATGGCTACACCTTC.